Listed below are T cell receptor beta chains from one sample, sequenced in a study of shared clonotypes between healthy human individuals. Sequencing was performed with immunoSEQ multiplex PCR; in TCRdb, only in-frame clones are kept and a portion is missing. This sample has about 2.1 million clones, with about 92% found just once. The specimen was naive CD8+ T cells from PBMCs. Source of these receptors: a man younger than 35 in good health. Some clones in this sample may be carry-over from other donors' samples. Each CDR3 is given with its conserved first and last residue. The D gene is left open where the match is weak. The size field is filled for only some rows; it gives once, few, many or a size class.

clone_size: -
d_call: TRBD2
j_call: TRBJ2-2
v_call: TRBV9
cdr3_nt: TGTGCCAGCAGCGCCCCGGGACTAGCGGGAGGGAGGGAGCTGTTTTTT
cdr3_aa: CASSAPGLAGGRELFF

clone_size: -
d_call: -
j_call: TRBJ2-7
v_call: TRBV6-5
cdr3_nt: TGTGCCAGCAGGGGCTCGGACAACTCCTACGAGCAGTACTTC
cdr3_aa: CASRGSDNSYEQYF

clone_size: few
d_call: -
j_call: TRBJ1-1
v_call: TRBV5-1
cdr3_nt: TGCGCCAGCAGCTTGGAGGTGATTCAGGGGATGAACACTGAAGCTTTCTTT
cdr3_aa: CASSLEVIQGMNTEAFF

clone_size: -
d_call: -
j_call: TRBJ2-7
v_call: TRBV27
cdr3_nt: TGTGCCAGCAGTTCTCACAGATCCGAGCAGTACTTC
cdr3_aa: CASSSHRSEQYF

clone_size: -
d_call: TRBD1
j_call: TRBJ2-7
v_call: TRBV11-2
cdr3_nt: TGTGCCAGCAGCTCGGGGACAGGGGTTTCCTACGAGCAGTACTTC
cdr3_aa: CASSSGTGVSYEQYF

clone_size: once
d_call: -
j_call: TRBJ2-3
v_call: TRBV11-3
cdr3_nt: TGTGCCAGCAGCTTAGGAACGGGGTATAGCACAGATACGCAGTATTTT
cdr3_aa: CASSLGTGYSTDTQYF

clone_size: once
d_call: -
j_call: TRBJ2-7
v_call: TRBV6-5
cdr3_nt: TGTGCCAGCAGTTACTCGCGAGCGGGTAGTTACGAGCAGTACTTC
cdr3_aa: CASSYSRAGSYEQYF

clone_size: -
d_call: TRBD1
j_call: TRBJ1-2
v_call: TRBV6-4
cdr3_nt: TGTGCCAGCAGTCCAATCCCGGGACAGAGGGATGGCTACACCTTC
cdr3_aa: CASSPIPGQRDGYTF

clone_size: -
d_call: -
j_call: TRBJ2-5
v_call: TRBV7-9
cdr3_nt: TGTGCCAGCAGCCGAAGGATCGGGGGTGAAGAGACCCAGTACTTC
cdr3_aa: CASSRRIGGEETQYF

clone_size: -
d_call: -
j_call: TRBJ2-3
v_call: TRBV6-5
cdr3_nt: TGTGCCAGCAGTTTTGAGGGAGTGGGGACAGATACGCAGTATTTT
cdr3_aa: CASSFEGVGTDTQYF

clone_size: -
d_call: TRBD1
j_call: TRBJ2-7
v_call: TRBV6-5
cdr3_nt: TGTGCCAGCAGTTACTCGAAGGGACAGGGGACCGAGCAGTACTTC
cdr3_aa: CASSYSKGQGTEQYF

clone_size: -
d_call: TRBD1
j_call: TRBJ1-1
v_call: TRBV30
cdr3_nt: TGTGCCTGGAACAGGGGGAACACTGAAGCTTTCTTT
cdr3_aa: CAWNRGNTEAFF

clone_size: -
d_call: -
j_call: TRBJ2-7
v_call: TRBV9
cdr3_nt: TGTGCCAGCAGCGCCAACCAGGGGAGAGAGCAGTACTTC
cdr3_aa: CASSANQGREQYF

clone_size: few
d_call: TRBD1
j_call: TRBJ1-5
v_call: TRBV7-6
cdr3_nt: TGTGCCAGCAGCCAGGAGACAGGGGGCTTTCAGCCCCAGCATTTT
cdr3_aa: CASSQETGGFQPQHF

clone_size: -
d_call: -
j_call: TRBJ1-2
v_call: TRBV11-2
cdr3_nt: TGTGCCAGCAGCTTAGATCAAAATGGCTATGGCTACACCTTC
cdr3_aa: CASSLDQNGYGYTF

clone_size: -
d_call: -
j_call: TRBJ1-6
v_call: TRBV6-5
cdr3_nt: TGTGCCAGCAGTGATGTTTCACCCCTCCACTTT
cdr3_aa: CASSDVSPLHF

clone_size: -
d_call: -
j_call: TRBJ2-7
v_call: TRBV5-1
cdr3_nt: TGCGCCAGCAGCTTGGCTGAGTCCAACATCTACGAGCAGTACTTC
cdr3_aa: CASSLAESNIYEQYF

clone_size: once
d_call: -
j_call: TRBJ2-1
v_call: TRBV27
cdr3_nt: TGTGCCCTAACTGGTAATGAGCAGTTCTTC
cdr3_aa: CALTGNEQFF

clone_size: -
d_call: -
j_call: TRBJ2-3
v_call: TRBV19
cdr3_nt: TGTGCCAGTAGTTACGTAAGCACAGATACGCAGTATTTT
cdr3_aa: CASSYVSTDTQYF

clone_size: -
d_call: TRBD2
j_call: TRBJ2-7
v_call: TRBV7-9
cdr3_nt: TGTGCCAGCAGTCCTATCTTTCTAGCGGGAGCCTACGAGCAGTACTTC
cdr3_aa: CASSPIFLAGAYEQYF

clone_size: once
d_call: TRBD2
j_call: TRBJ2-1
v_call: TRBV5-4
cdr3_nt: TGTGCCAGCAGCACAATAGCGGGGCTTTCCTACAATGAGCAGTTCTTC
cdr3_aa: CASSTIAGLSYNEQFF

clone_size: -
d_call: -
j_call: TRBJ2-1
v_call: TRBV27
cdr3_nt: TGTGCCAGCAGTTTGCGACCCTCAGGCGATGAGCAGTTCTTC
cdr3_aa: CASSLRPSGDEQFF

clone_size: -
d_call: -
j_call: TRBJ1-2
v_call: TRBV9
cdr3_nt: TGTGCCAGCAGCTTATCGGTCAAGACCTCCTATGGCTACACCTTC
cdr3_aa: CASSLSVKTSYGYTF

clone_size: -
d_call: -
j_call: TRBJ1-1
v_call: TRBV28
cdr3_nt: TGTGCCAGCAGTTCTAGCGGGTATTTGGCTTTCTTT
cdr3_aa: CASSSSGYLAFF

clone_size: -
d_call: -
j_call: TRBJ2-7
v_call: TRBV28
cdr3_nt: TGTGCCAGCAGTTTCCTCGGGGCGTTAGACGAGCAGTACTTC
cdr3_aa: CASSFLGALDEQYF

clone_size: -
d_call: TRBD2
j_call: TRBJ2-1
v_call: TRBV28
cdr3_nt: TGTGCCAGCAGTTTAATGCGGGAGGGTCTTCATGAGCAGTTCTTC
cdr3_aa: CASSLMREGLHEQFF

clone_size: -
d_call: TRBD1
j_call: TRBJ2-3
v_call: TRBV9
cdr3_nt: TGTGCCAGCAGCGCGCAGGGGGCAGATACGCAGTATTTT
cdr3_aa: CASSAQGADTQYF

clone_size: once
d_call: -
j_call: TRBJ2-1
v_call: TRBV7-6
cdr3_nt: TGTGCCAGCAGCTTAGCGGCGCGCGCTAATGAGCAGTTCTTC
cdr3_aa: CASSLAARANEQFF

clone_size: -
d_call: TRBD1
j_call: TRBJ2-7
v_call: TRBV27
cdr3_nt: TGTGCCAGCAGGGACAGGGGGCTCGAGCAGTACTTC
cdr3_aa: CASRDRGLEQYF

clone_size: -
d_call: -
j_call: TRBJ1-4
v_call: TRBV19
cdr3_nt: TGTGCCAGTAGTCCCGTGGGGCAGGGGCAAAATGAAAAACTGTTTTTT
cdr3_aa: CASSPVGQGQNEKLFF

clone_size: -
d_call: -
j_call: TRBJ2-2
v_call: TRBV7-9
cdr3_nt: TGTGCCAGCAGACAGGGCGGGGAGCTGTTTTTT
cdr3_aa: CASRQGGELFF

clone_size: -
d_call: TRBD2
j_call: TRBJ2-7
v_call: TRBV27
cdr3_nt: TGTGCCAGCAGCCTAGGGGGGACTAGCCGTTCCTACGAGCAGTACTTC
cdr3_aa: CASSLGGTSRSYEQYF

clone_size: -
d_call: -
j_call: TRBJ2-6
v_call: TRBV25-1
cdr3_nt: TGTGCCAGCAGTGCGCCCAAGGGGGGCTCTGGGGCCAACGTCCTGACTTTC
cdr3_aa: CASSAPKGGSGANVLTF

clone_size: -
d_call: -
j_call: TRBJ2-1
v_call: TRBV27
cdr3_nt: TGTGCCAGCGGCCGTCCTAATGAGCAGTTCTTC
cdr3_aa: CASGRPNEQFF

clone_size: -
d_call: TRBD2
j_call: TRBJ2-2
v_call: TRBV5-4
cdr3_nt: TGTGCCAGCAGCTTGTCGGGCGGGAGGGCCCGAACCGGGGAGCTGTTTTTT
cdr3_aa: CASSLSGGRARTGELFF

clone_size: -
d_call: -
j_call: TRBJ2-2
v_call: TRBV10-3
cdr3_nt: TGTGCCATCAGTGTAAAGGACAACTCCATATCGAACACCGGGGAGCTGTTTTTT
cdr3_aa: CAISVKDNSISNTGELFF

clone_size: -
d_call: -
j_call: TRBJ2-7
v_call: TRBV27
cdr3_nt: TGTGCCAGCAGTCTCCGGGACGGATTAAGCTACGAGCAGTACTTC
cdr3_aa: CASSLRDGLSYEQYF

clone_size: -
d_call: -
j_call: TRBJ1-2
v_call: TRBV6-5
cdr3_nt: TGTGCCAGCAGACGGGCAGTCGATTATGGCTACACCTTC
cdr3_aa: CASRRAVDYGYTF

clone_size: -
d_call: -
j_call: TRBJ2-1
v_call: TRBV27
cdr3_nt: TGTGCCAGCGCCCTTTTAAGACCTGGCTCCTACAATGAGCAGTTCTTC
cdr3_aa: CASALLRPGSYNEQFF

clone_size: -
d_call: TRBD2
j_call: TRBJ2-1
v_call: TRBV7-2
cdr3_nt: TGTGCCAGCAGGATGGGACTAGCGGGATTAGGAGAGCAGTTCTTC
cdr3_aa: CASRMGLAGLGEQFF

clone_size: -
d_call: -
j_call: TRBJ2-5
v_call: TRBV7-3
cdr3_nt: TGTGCCAGCAGCCAAACAGGTCCCAGAATTATTGAGACCCAGTACTTC
cdr3_aa: CASSQTGPRIIETQYF

clone_size: -
d_call: -
j_call: TRBJ2-3
v_call: TRBV28
cdr3_nt: TGTGCCAGCAGACTGACAGGCGGCACAGATACGCAGTATTTT
cdr3_aa: CASRLTGGTDTQYF

clone_size: -
d_call: -
j_call: TRBJ2-3
v_call: TRBV30
cdr3_nt: TGTGCCTGGAGTTCTTCAGGGGACCCAGATACGCAGTATTTT
cdr3_aa: CAWSSSGDPDTQYF

clone_size: -
d_call: -
j_call: TRBJ2-7
v_call: TRBV11-2
cdr3_nt: TGTGCCAGCAGCTTAGATTACGGGACGCGCGAGCAGTACTTC
cdr3_aa: CASSLDYGTREQYF